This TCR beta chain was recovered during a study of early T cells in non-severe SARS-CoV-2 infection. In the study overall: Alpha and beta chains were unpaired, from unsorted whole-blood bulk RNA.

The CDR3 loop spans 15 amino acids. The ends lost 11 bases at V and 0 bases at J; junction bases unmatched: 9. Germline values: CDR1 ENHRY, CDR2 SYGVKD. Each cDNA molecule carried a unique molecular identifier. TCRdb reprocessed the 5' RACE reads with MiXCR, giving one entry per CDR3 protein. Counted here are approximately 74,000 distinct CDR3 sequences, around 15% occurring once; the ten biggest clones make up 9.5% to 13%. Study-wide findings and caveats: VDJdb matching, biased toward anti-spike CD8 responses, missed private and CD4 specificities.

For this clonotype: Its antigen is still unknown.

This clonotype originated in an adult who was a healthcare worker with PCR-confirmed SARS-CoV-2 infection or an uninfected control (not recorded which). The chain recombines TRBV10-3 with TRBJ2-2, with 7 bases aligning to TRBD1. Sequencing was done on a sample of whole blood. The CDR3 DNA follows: TGTGCCGCCGGGACAGCACTCGCGAACACCGGGGAGCTGTTTTTT. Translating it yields CAAGTALANTGELFF.